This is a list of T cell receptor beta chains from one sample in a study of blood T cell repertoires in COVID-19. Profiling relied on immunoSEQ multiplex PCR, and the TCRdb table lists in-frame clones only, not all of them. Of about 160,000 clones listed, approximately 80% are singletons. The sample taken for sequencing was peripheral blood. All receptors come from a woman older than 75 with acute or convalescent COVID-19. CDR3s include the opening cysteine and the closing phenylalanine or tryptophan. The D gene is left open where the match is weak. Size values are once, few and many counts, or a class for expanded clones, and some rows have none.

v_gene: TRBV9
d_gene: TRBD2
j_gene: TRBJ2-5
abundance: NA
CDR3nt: TGTGCCAGCAGCGGAAGCCCCGGGACTAGCGGGATGTTGGAAAAGACCCAGTACTTC
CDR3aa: CASSGSPGTSGMLEKTQYF

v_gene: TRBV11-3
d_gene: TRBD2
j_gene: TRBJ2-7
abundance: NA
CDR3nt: TGTGCCAGCAGCTTCGGGGTAGCGGGAGAATTTGGCGAGCAGTACTTC
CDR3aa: CASSFGVAGEFGEQYF

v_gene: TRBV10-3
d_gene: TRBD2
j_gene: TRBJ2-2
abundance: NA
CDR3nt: TGTGCCATCAGTTCAGGACTAGCGGAGTACACCGGGGAGCTGTTTTTT
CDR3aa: CAISSGLAEYTGELFF

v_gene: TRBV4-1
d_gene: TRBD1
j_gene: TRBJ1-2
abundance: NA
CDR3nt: TGCGCCAGCAGCCCCGGACAGGGGGCGCAGAACTATGGCTACACCTTC
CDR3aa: CASSPGQGAQNYGYTF

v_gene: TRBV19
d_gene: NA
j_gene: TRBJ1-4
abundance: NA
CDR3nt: TGTGCCAGTAGTACCGGAGGGGTGGCTGAAAAACTGTTTTTT
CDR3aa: CASSTGGVAEKLFF

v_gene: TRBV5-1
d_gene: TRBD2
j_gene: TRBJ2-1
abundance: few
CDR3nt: TGCGCCAGCAGCTTGGCACTAGCGGGAAACAATGAGCAGTTCTTC
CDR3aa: CASSLALAGNNEQFF

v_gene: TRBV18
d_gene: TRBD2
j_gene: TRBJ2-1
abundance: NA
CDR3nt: TGTGCCAGCTCACCCCAGGGACTAGCGAATAATGAGCAGTTCTTC
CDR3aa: CASSPQGLANNEQFF

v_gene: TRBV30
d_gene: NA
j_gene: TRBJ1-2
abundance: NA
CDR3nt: TGTGCCTGGAGTGAGGGGGGGGCGCTGGGCTACACCTTC
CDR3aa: CAWSEGGALGYTF

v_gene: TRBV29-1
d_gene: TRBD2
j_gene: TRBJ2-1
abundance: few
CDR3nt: TGCAGCGTTGAGGGGAGCGGGAGTTACAATGAGCAGTTCTTC
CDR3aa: CSVEGSGSYNEQFF

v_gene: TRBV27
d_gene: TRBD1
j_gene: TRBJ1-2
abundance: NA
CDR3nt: TGTGCCAGCGGGACAGTCTATGGCTACACCTTC
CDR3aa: CASGTVYGYTF

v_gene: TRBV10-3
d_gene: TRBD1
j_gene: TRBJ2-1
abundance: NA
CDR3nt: TGTGCCATCACCTCGGGGACAGGGGGTGCTGTGTGGGAGCAGTTCTTC
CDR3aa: CAITSGTGGAVWEQFF

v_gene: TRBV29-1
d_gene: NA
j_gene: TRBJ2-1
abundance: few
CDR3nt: TGCAGCGTTGTTTTGAACTTCAATGAGCAGTTCTTC
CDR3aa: CSVVLNFNEQFF

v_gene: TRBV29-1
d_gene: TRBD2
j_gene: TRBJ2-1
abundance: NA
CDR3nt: TGCAGCGTTGCAAGTAGCGGGAGCCTCAATGAGCAGTTCTTC
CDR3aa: CSVASSGSLNEQFF

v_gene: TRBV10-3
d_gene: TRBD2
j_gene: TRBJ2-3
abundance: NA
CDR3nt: TGTGCCATCAAACCAGCGGGGCCTAGCACAGATACGCAGTATTTT
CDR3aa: CAIKPAGPSTDTQYF

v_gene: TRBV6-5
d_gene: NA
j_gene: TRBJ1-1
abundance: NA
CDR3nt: TGTGCCAGCAGTTACGGGTGGGGCGCTGAAGCTTTCTTT
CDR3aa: CASSYGWGAEAFF

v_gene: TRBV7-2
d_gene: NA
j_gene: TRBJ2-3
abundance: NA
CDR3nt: TGTGCCAGCAGCTTAGAAGACAGGACGCAGTATTTT
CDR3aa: CASSLEDRTQYF

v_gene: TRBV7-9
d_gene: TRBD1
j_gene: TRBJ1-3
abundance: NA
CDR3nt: TGTGCCAGCAGCTTAGCGGGGACAGCCTCTGGAAACACCATATATTTT
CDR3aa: CASSLAGTASGNTIYF

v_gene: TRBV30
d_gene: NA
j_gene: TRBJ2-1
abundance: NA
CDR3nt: TGTGCCTGGAGTGTACGCCTTGCGGATGAGCAGTTCTTC
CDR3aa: CAWSVRLADEQFF

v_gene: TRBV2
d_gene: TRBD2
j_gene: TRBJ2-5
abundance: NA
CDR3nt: TGTGCCAGCATTAAAGAGGCGGGAGTTGGAGAGACCCAGTACTTC
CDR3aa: CASIKEAGVGETQYF

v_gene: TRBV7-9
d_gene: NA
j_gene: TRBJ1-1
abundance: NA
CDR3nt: TGTGCCAGCAGCAGATTCGGGGAGGGGTGGGAAGCTTTCTTT
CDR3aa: CASSRFGEGWEAFF

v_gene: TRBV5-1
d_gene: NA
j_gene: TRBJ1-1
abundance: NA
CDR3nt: TGCGCCAGCAGCGGCCCGGACAGTCGTCCCGGTAGAGCTGAAGCTTTCTTT
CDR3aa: CASSGPDSRPGRAEAFF

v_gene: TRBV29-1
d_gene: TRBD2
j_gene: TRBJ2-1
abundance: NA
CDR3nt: TGCAGCGTCCCACGGGAGGATTACAATGAGCAGTTCTTC
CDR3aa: CSVPREDYNEQFF

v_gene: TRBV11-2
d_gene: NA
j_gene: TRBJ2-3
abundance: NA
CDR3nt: TGTGCCAGCAGCCACACCCCTCGACTGGCTAGCACAGATACGCAGTATTTT
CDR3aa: CASSHTPRLASTDTQYF

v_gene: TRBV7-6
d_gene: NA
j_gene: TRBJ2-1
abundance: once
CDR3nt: TGTGCCAGCAGCTTAGGAGGGCCGGGGGAGCAGTTCTTC
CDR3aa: CASSLGGPGEQFF

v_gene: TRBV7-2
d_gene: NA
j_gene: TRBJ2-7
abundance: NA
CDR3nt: TGTGCCAGCAGCAAAGGCGCAGGGGCCACCTCCTACGAGCAGTACTTC
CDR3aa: CASSKGAGATSYEQYF

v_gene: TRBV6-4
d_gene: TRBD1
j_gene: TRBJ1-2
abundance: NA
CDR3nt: TGTGCCAGCAGTGCCGGGACAGAGGTTGGTGGCTACACCTTC
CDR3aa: CASSAGTEVGGYTF

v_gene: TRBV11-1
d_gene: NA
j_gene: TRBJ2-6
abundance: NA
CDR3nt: TGTGCCAGCGGAGGGGGGGAAGGGGCCAACGTCCTGACTTTC
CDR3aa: CASGGGEGANVLTF

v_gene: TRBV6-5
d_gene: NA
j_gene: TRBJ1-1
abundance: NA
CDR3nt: TGTGCCAGCAGTACGGACTTATCGAACACTGAAGCTTTCTTT
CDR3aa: CASSTDLSNTEAFF

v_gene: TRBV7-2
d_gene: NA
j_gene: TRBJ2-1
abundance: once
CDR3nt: TGTGCCAGCAGCTTATACGGGAGCAGGTATGAGCAGTTCTTC
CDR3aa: CASSLYGSRYEQFF

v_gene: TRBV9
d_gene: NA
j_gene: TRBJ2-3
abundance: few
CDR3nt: TGTGCCAGCAGCGTAGATGGCACCAGCACAGATACGCAGTATTTT
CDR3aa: CASSVDGTSTDTQYF

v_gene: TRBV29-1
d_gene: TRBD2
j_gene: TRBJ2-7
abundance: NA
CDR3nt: TGCAGCGTTGAATTAAGGGAGGGCTACGAGCAGTACTTC
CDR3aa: CSVELREGYEQYF

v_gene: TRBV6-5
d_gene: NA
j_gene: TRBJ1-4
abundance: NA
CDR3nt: TGTGCCAGCAGTTACCCCGGGGGAGGGGATGAAAAACTGTTTTTT
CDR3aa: CASSYPGGGDEKLFF

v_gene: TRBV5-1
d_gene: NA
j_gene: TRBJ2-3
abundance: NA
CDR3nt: TGCGCCAGCAGCTTTGGCGGAGACACAGATACGCAGTATTTT
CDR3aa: CASSFGGDTDTQYF

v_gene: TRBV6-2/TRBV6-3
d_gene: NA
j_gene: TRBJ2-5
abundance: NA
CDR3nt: TGTGCCAGCAGTTACTCTAGGGGTAGTAAGACCCAGTACTTC
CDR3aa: CASSYSRGSKTQYF

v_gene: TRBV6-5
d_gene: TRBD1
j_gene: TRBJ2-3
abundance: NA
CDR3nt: TGTGCCAGCAGTCGGGGACAGGGAAGCACAGATACGCAGTATTTT
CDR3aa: CASSRGQGSTDTQYF

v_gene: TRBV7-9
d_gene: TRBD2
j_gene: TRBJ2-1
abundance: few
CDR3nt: TGTGCCAGCAGCTCTCCAGGGCTAGCGGGGTACAATGAGCAGTTCTTC
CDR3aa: CASSSPGLAGYNEQFF

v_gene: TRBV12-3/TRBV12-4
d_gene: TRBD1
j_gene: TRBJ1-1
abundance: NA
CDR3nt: TGTGCCAGCAGGAGGACAGGGGGCACTGAAGCTTTCTTT
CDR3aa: CASRRTGGTEAFF

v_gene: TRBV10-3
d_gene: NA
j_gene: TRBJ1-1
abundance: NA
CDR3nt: TGTGCCATCAGTGGACAAGGGGGGAACACTGAAGCTTTCTTT
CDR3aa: CAISGQGGNTEAFF

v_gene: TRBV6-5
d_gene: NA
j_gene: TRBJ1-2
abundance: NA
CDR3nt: TGTGCCAGCAGTTACTCGACGGGCGGGAATGATGGCTACACCTTC
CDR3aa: CASSYSTGGNDGYTF

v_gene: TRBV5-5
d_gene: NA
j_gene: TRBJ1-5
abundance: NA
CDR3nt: TGTGCCAGCAGCCCCCGGGGAGTCGGTAGCAATCAGCCCCAGCATTTT
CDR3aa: CASSPRGVGSNQPQHF

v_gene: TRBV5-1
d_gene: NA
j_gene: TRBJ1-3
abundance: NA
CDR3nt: TGCGCCAGCAGCTTGGATGCAGCAGGTGGAAACACCATATATTTT
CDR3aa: CASSLDAAGGNTIYF

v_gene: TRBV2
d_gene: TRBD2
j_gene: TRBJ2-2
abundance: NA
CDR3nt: TGTGCCAGCCGGCCCGGAACTAGCGGAATGAACACCGGGGAGCTGTTTTTT
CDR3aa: CASRPGTSGMNTGELFF

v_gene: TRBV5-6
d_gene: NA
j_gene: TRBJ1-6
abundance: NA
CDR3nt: TGTGCCAGCAGCCTTAACAGGGCTTTGTATTCACCCCTCCACTTT
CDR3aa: CASSLNRALYSPLHF

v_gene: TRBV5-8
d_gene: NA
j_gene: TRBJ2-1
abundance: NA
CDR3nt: TGTGCCAGCAGCTTGGGAACAGCGGAGTACAATGAGCAGTTCTTC
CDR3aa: CASSLGTAEYNEQFF

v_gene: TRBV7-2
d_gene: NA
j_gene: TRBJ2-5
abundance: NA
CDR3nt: TGTGCCAGCAGCCGACACAACCAAGAGACCCAGTACTTC
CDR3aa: CASSRHNQETQYF

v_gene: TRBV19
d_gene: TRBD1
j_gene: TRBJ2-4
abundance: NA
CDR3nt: TGTGCCAGTAGTATTCCAGGGGGCGATTTCGCCGAAAACATTCAGTACTTC
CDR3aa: CASSIPGGDFAENIQYF

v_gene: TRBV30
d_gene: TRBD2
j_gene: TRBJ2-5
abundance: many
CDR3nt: TGTGCCTGGAGTTATAGCGGGCCCCAAGAGACCCAGTACTTC
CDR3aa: CAWSYSGPQETQYF

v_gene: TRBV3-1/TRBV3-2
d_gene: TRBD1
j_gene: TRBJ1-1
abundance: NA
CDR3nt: TGTGCCAGCAGCCAAGACCTATCAGGGGGATTGAACACTGAAGCTTTCTTT
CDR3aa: CASSQDLSGGLNTEAFF

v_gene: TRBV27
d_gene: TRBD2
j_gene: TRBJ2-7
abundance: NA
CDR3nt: TGTGCCAGCAGTTTATACCCCGGGACTAGCGGGAGAGGGAACTCCTACGAGCAGTACTTC
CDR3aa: CASSLYPGTSGRGNSYEQYF

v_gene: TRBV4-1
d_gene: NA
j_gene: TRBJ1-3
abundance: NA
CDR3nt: TGCGCCAGCAGCCAAGAAGGGACAACTGGAAACACCATATATTTT
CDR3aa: CASSQEGTTGNTIYF

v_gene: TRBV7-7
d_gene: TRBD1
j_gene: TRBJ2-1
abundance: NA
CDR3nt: TGTGCCAGCAGCGAAGAGGTCCGGGACAGGGGGCACTCAGCGACCTACAATGAGCAGTTCTTC
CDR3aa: CASSEEVRDRGHSATYNEQFF

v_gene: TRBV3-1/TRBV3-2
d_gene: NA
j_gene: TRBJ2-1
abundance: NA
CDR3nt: TGTGCCAGCAGCCAAAATGGCAGGGTAAACGACAATGAGCAGTTCTTC
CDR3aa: CASSQNGRVNDNEQFF